Shown below are 32 T cell receptor beta chains from a single sample sequenced in a study of regulatory T cells in long-lasting Graves disease. Arm-PCR with iRepertoire HTBI primers amplified the CDR3 regions for these TCR beta libraries. TCRdb fed the multiplex PCR reads into MiXCR, producing one record per CDR3 protein. The sample carries roughly 380,000 distinct CDR3 sequences, 16% recorded once. Time point described: newly diagnosed GD, antithyroid drugs for less than 3 months. From PBMCs, RNA was extracted and then used to make the TCR library. The sample also formed part of further work on T cells in Graves' hyperthyroidism and ophthalmopathy.

The source was peripheral blood mononuclear cells (PBMCs), collected at new diagnosis, from a patient treated with antithyroid drugs. The receptor set was obtained from a man in his forties with Graves disease.

This clonotype occurred many times. This sequence joins TRBV2 and TRBJ1-1; 7 bases match TRBD1. From germline, CDR1 is SNHLY and CDR2 FYNNEI. V lost 5 bases and J lost 1; bases outside the gene matches: 4. This CDR3 is 14 amino acids long. CDR3 residues: CASSNRGQNTEAFF. CDR3 coding DNA: TGTGCCAGCAGTAACAGGGGACAGAACACTGAAGCTTTCTTT.

There are many counts of this clonotype. This chain uses TRBV12-3 or TRBV12-4 with TRBJ2-1; 11 nucleotides match TRBD1. Trimming took 8 bases from V and 1 from J; bases not matched to a gene: 4. The CDR3 has 15 amino acids. CDR3 bases: TGTGCCAGCTCAGGACAGGGGGCGTCCTACAATGAGCAGTTCTTC. Translation gives CASSGQGASYNEQFF.

The chain is built from TRBV7-8 and TRBJ1-1; no reliable D call. With 1 base removed from V and 4 bases from J, the gap between germline ends came to 7 bases. The CDR3 has 13 amino acids. CDR1 is SGHVS and CDR2 is FQNEAQ in the germline V gene. In DNA, the CDR3 is TGTGCCAGCAGCTTAGTCCCTGGCACTGAAGCTTTCTTT. Translated, it gives CASSLVPGTEAFF.

This clonotype was detected ten times or more. The V gene is TRBV20-1, the J gene TRBJ2-7, with TRBD2 matching 7 bases. There are 14 residues in the CDR3. The V gene's germline CDR1 is DFQATT and CDR2 SNEGSKA (reference sequence). V trimming: 0 bases; J trimming: 4 bases; junction bases outside the gene matches: 6. The CDR3 sequence: CSARDFRGGYEQYF. The CDR3 DNA follows: TGCAGTGCTAGAGATTTTCGCGGGGGTTACGAGCAGTACTTC.

There are a few counts of this clonotype. This chain links TRBV7-2 with TRBJ2-7, with 9 bases matching TRBD1. Germline V gene sequence: CDR1 SGHTA, CDR2 FQGNSA. This CDR3 comprises 15 residues. Germline trimming cut 4 bases from V and 4 bases from J; bases unmatched to any gene: 8. CDR3 region: CASSYRDRGLYEQYF. As DNA, the CDR3 is TGTGCCAGCAGCTACCGAGACAGGGGGTTGTACGAGCAGTACTTC.

This clonotype was found many times. This rearrangement joins TRBV3-1 to TRBJ2-5, with D perhaps TRBD2 (5 bases). CDR3 length: 14 amino acids. Per the germline V gene, CDR1 is LGHDT and CDR2 is YNNKEL (reference sequence). The ends were cut back, 7 bases at V and 2 bases at J, with 14 bases in the middle. The CDR3 nucleotides read TGTGCCAGCAATCTGGGGTCGGGGCAAGAGACCCAGTACTTC. Its protein is CASNLGSGQETQYF.

This clonotype has a handful of counts. CDR3 DNA sequence: TGTGCCAGCAGCCAAGCGGTTGGTCAGCCCCAGCATTTT. Protein: CASSQAVGQPQHF. This chain uses TRBV3-1 with TRBJ1-5, with D uncertain. The CDR3 runs to 13 residues. Trimming removed 1 base from V and 6 bases from J, with 7 bases in between. Germline V gene sequence: CDR1 LGHDT, CDR2 YNNKEL (reference sequence). The full variable domain, rest sourced from reference TRBV3-1 and TRBJ1-5, is DTAVSQTPKYLVTQMGNDKSIKCEQNLGHDTMYWYKQDSKKFLKIMFSYNNKELIINETVPNRFSPKSPDKAHLNLHINSLELGDSAVYFCASSQAVGQPQHFGDGTRLSIL.

The V and J genes are TRBV12-3 or TRBV12-4 and TRBJ1-6; tentative D call: TRBD1 (5 bases). V lost 3 bases, J lost 11 bases, and 8 bases lay in between. This CDR3 spans 12 amino acids. CDR3 nucleotides: TGTGCCAGCAGTTTTCAGGGCGCACCCCTCCACTTT. Translation gives CASSFQGAPLHF.

The CDR3 region has the DNA TGTGCCAGCAGTTTATCGGACAGGGGGCCTGGTCAGCCCCAGCATTTT. It codes for CASSLSDRGPGQPQHF. This chain links TRBV27 with TRBJ1-5, with TRBD1 identical over 11 bases. The V segment lost 0 bases and the J segment 6 bases; nucleotides outside the gene matches: 4. Germline CDR1 MNHEY, CDR2 SMNVEV (reference sequence). CDR3 length: 16 residues.

This chain joins TRBV6-5 and TRBJ1-3; D may be TRBD1 (5 bases). CDR1 is MNHEY and CDR2 is SVGAGI in the germline V gene. Trimming stripped 2 bases from V and 0 bases from J, with 11 bases between. The CDR3 covers 16 residues. The CDR3 DNA reads TGTGCCAGCAGTTACGGGGCGGGGTTCTCTGGAAACACCATATATTTT. Amino acids: CASSYGAGFSGNTIYF.

This clonotype was counted at least ten times. This chain uses TRBV20-1 with TRBJ2-2; TRBD2 might be the D (5 bases). This CDR3 is built from 17 residues. Germline V gene sequence: CDR1 DFQATT, CDR2 SNEGSKA (reference sequence). Trimming removed 2 bases from V and 3 bases from J, with 19 bases in between. CDR3 sequence reads: CSARSRAKDAHTGELFF. The CDR3 DNA reads TGCAGTGCTAGATCGCGGGCGAAGGATGCCCACACCGGGGAGCTGTTTTTT.

The rearrangement joins TRBV5-1 to TRBJ2-7, with 14 bases identical to TRBD2. The CDR3 contains 18 residues. Looked up from germline, CDR1 is SGHRS and CDR2 is YFSETQ. J gave up 0 bases and V 5 bases, and 10 bases lay outside the gene matches. In DNA, the CDR3 is TGCGCCAGCAGTCGCGGGACTAGCGGGGGCTTCAGCTCCTACGAGCAGTACTTC. Protein sequence: CASSRGTSGGFSSYEQYF.

This clonotype was observed a few times. V gene TRBV5-4 combines with J gene TRBJ2-5; 12 bases line up with TRBD1. Germline V lookup: CDR1 SGHNT, CDR2 YYREEE (reference sequence). J lost 4 bases, V lost 4 bases, and 5 bases had no gene match. The CDR3 is 15 amino acids. The CDR3 is CASSRDRGLTETQYF. Here the CDR3 DNA reads TGTGCCAGCAGCAGGGACAGGGGGCTTACAGAGACCCAGTACTTC.

The chain carries TRBV28 and TRBJ2-2; TRBD2 aligns across 7 bases. Germline V gene lookup returns CDR1 MDHEN and CDR2 SYDVKM. V shed 8 bases and J 1 base; nucleotides not matched to a gene: 7. The CDR3 totals 15 residues. CDR3 sequence: CASGLGGGNTGELFF. DNA of the CDR3: TGTGCCAGCGGCCTGGGCGGGGGGAACACCGGGGAGCTGTTTTTT.

This clonotype was recorded many times. The chain links TRBV28 to TRBJ2-5, with D possibly being TRBD2 (5 bases). This CDR3 contains 12 residues. Germline assignment: CDR1 MDHEN and CDR2 SYDVKM. Trimming shortened V by 3 bases and J by 6 bases, and 8 bases separated the two germline ends. The DNA of the CDR3 is TGTGCCAGCAGTTTCGGGGTGCAGACCCAGTACTTC. Translation: CASSFGVQTQYF. The full variable domain, in which reference TRBV28 and TRBJ2-5 provide the parts outside the CDR3, is DVKVTQSSRYLVKRTGEKVFLECVQDMDHENMFWYRQDPGLGLRLIYFSYDVKMKEKGDIPEGYSVSREKKERFSLILESASTNQTSMYLCASSFGVQTQYFGPGTRLLVL.

This clonotype has only a few counts. Mismatch with germline at one junction end may stem from a read error. CDR3 sequence reads: CACRTGVGTEAFF. In DNA, the CDR3 is TGTGCCTGCAGGACAGGGGTGGGCACTGAAGCTTTCTTT. This chain connects TRBV2 to TRBJ1-1, with 9 bases fitting TRBD1. The V gene's germline CDR1 is SNHLY and CDR2 FYNNEI. The CDR3 runs to 13 residues. Full variable domain (outside the CDR3, taken from reference TRBV2 and TRBJ1-1): EPEVTQTPSHQVTQMGQEVILRCVPISNHLYFYWYRQILGQKVEFLVSFYNNEISEKSEIFDDQFSVERPDGSNFTLKIRSTKLEDSAMYFCACRTGVGTEAFFGQGTRLTVV.

This clonotype was seen ten or more times. The gene calls are TRBV11-3 and TRBJ2-5, with D perhaps matching TRBD1 (5 bases). V lost 4 bases to trimming and J lost 7 bases, with 16 bases between them. The germline CDR1 and CDR2 sequences are SGHNT and YENEEA. The CDR3 has 14 residues. The CDR3 nucleotides are TGTGCCAGCAGCTCTGACTGGGGAACAGGGACCCAGTACTTC. Translation gives CASSSDWGTGTQYF.

This clonotype was seen ten or more times. The CDR3 is CASSRKASTDTQYF. The CDR3, as DNA: TGTGCCAGCAGTCGCAAGGCTAGCACAGATACGCAGTATTTT. This sequence joins TRBV12-3 or TRBV12-4 and TRBJ2-3; D gene uncertain. V lost 5 bases and J lost 0, with 9 bases in between. This CDR3 has 14 amino acids.

This clonotype was seen more than once but under ten times. The chain couples TRBV5-4 to TRBJ1-3; the D is unclear. Trimming removed 4 bases at V and 2 bases at J, with 13 bases between. The CDR3 totals 15 residues. Per the germline V gene, CDR1 is SGHNT and CDR2 is YYREEE (reference sequence). DNA of the CDR3: TGTGCCAGCAGCCCCCAAGGTGGGGCTGGAAACACCATATATTTT. As protein: CASSPQGGAGNTIYF.

This clonotype was picked up a small number of times. V is TRBV20-1 and J is TRBJ2-5; D uncertain. Germline CDR1 and CDR2: DFQATT and SNEGSKA (reference sequence). Between the trimmed V and J ends, which lost 4 bases and 1 base, there was a span of 4 bases. The CDR3 is made up of 11 amino acids. CDR3 sequence: CSAMRQETQYF. For the CDR3, the DNA is TGCAGTGCTATGCGCCAAGAGACCCAGTACTTC.

The chain employs TRBV7-3 and TRBJ2-5; 7 bases are shared with TRBD1. The DNA end is a closer match to TRBJ2-1, so the J assignment may be wrong. Germline-derived CDR1 and CDR2 are SGHTA and FQGTGA. The CDR3 length is 15 residues. CDR3 nucleotide sequence: TGTGCCAGCAGCCTCGACAGGGCCCGTATCAATGAGCAGTTCTTC. It specifies CASSLDRARINEQFF.

V usage is TRBV5-8 and J usage is TRBJ2-2; the match to TRBD2 covers 14 bases. Germline V gene lookup returns CDR1 SGHTS and CDR2 YDEGEE. V trimming: 4 bases; J trimming: 3 bases; junction bases outside the gene matches: 11. The CDR3 loop spans 19 amino acids. DNA of the CDR3: TGTGCCAGCAGCATCGGACTAGCGGGGGGCCAGGGGGACACCGGGGAGCTGTTTTTT. Its translation is CASSIGLAGGQGDTGELFF. Filled out from reference TRBV5-8 and TRBJ2-2, the complete variable domain reads EAGVTQSPTHLIKTRGQQATLRCSPISGHTSVYWYQQALGLGLQFLLWYDEGEERNRGNFPPRFSGRQFPNYSSELNVNALELEDSALYLCASSIGLAGGQGDTGELFFGEGSRLTVL.

This clonotype was counted many times. This chain joins TRBV20-1 and TRBJ2-2, with D maybe TRBD2 (5 bases). Germline V gives CDR1 DFQATT, CDR2 SNEGSKA (reference sequence). V lost 3 bases and J 3 bases, leaving 11 bases between the germline ends. The CDR3 is 14 residues long. The chain's CDR3 is CSASEGVDTGELFF. CDR3 coding DNA: TGCAGTGCTAGTGAGGGAGTCGACACCGGGGAGCTGTTTTTT.

This clonotype was recorded at least ten times. The chain couples TRBV7-9 to TRBJ1-1; the D gene is possibly TRBD1 (5 bases). Germline V lookup: CDR1 SEHNR, CDR2 FQNEAQ (reference sequence). The CDR3 runs 14 residues. The ends were cut back, 5 bases at V and 2 bases at J, with 12 bases in the middle. In nucleotides, the CDR3 is TGTGCCAGCAGCCTCTACGGGGGTAACACTGAAGCTTTCTTT. Amino acids: CASSLYGGNTEAFF.

This clonotype has more than one count but fewer than ten. The genes are TRBV12-3 or TRBV12-4 and TRBJ1-2; 9 bases align to TRBD1. The CDR3 is made up of 14 amino acids. J was trimmed by 3 bases and V by 6 bases; bases with no gene match: 5. CDR3 sequence (DNA): TGTGCCAGCAGGCGCCGGGACAGGGACTATGGCTACACCTTC. Translated: CASRRRDRDYGYTF.

The CDR3: CSARETGGGTDTQYF. The CDR3 DNA follows: TGCAGTGCTAGGGAGACCGGGGGTGGCACAGATACGCAGTATTTT. The chain is built from TRBV20-1 and TRBJ2-3; D may be TRBD2 (6 bases). Trimming removed 3 bases at V and 1 base at J, with 14 bases between. Germline values: CDR1 DFQATT, CDR2 SNEGSKA (reference sequence). This CDR3 region has 15 residues.

The sample holds a few counts of this clonotype. This chain connects TRBV4-1 to TRBJ1-5, with 11 bases that match TRBD1. The CDR3 covers 16 residues. Germline assignment: CDR1 MGHRA and CDR2 YSYEKL. Losses at the gene ends were 3 bases for V and 5 bases for J; bases not matched to a gene: 6. As DNA, the CDR3 is TGCGCCAGCAGCCAGATTGGGACAGGGGGGGATCAGCCCCAGCATTTT. It specifies CASSQIGTGGDQPQHF.

This clonotype was counted at least ten times. The CDR3 nucleotides are TGTGCCAGCAGTCTACAGGGTGCCTATGGCTACACCTTC. As protein: CASSLQGAYGYTF. J is TRBJ1-2 and V is TRBV6-1; a weak D match, TRBD1 (6 bases). Trimming cost V 5 bases and J 4 bases, with 11 bases left between them. The CDR3 has 13 residues. Germline CDR1 is MNHNS and CDR2 is SASEGT.

This clonotype was detected ten times or more. The chain joins TRBV12-3 or TRBV12-4 to TRBJ2-7, with a weak D call TRBD1 (5 bases). The length of the CDR3 is 15 residues. V shed 7 bases and J shed 0 bases, with 16 bases lying between them. In DNA form, the CDR3 reads TGTGCCAGCACCCGAGGTGTAGGGGTCTCCTACGAGCAGTACTTC. This gives the protein CASTRGVGVSYEQYF.

This clonotype was counted many times. The genes are TRBV7-3 and TRBJ2-7; 8 positions agree with TRBD1. CDR1 is SGHTA, CDR2 FQGTGA, per germline. The CDR3 extends over 13 amino acids. With 1 base clipped from V and 5 bases from J, the junction kept 1 base outside the gene matches. The CDR3 sequence is CASSLKDRDEQYF. The CDR3 region has the DNA TGTGCCAGCAGCTTAAAGGACAGGGACGAGCAGTACTTC.

This clonotype was seen at least ten times. The chain links TRBV4-3 to TRBJ2-1, with 9 positions matching TRBD1. With V trimmed by 4 bases and J by 3 bases, 4 bases remained unmatched. CDR1 and CDR2 from the germline V gene are LGHNA and YSLEER. The CDR3 totals 15 residues. This CDR3 reads CASSRRTGDYNEQFF. CDR3 in DNA: TGCGCCAGCAGCCGACGGACAGGGGACTACAATGAGCAGTTCTTC.

The rearrangement uses TRBV5-4 and TRBJ2-3, with D tentatively TRBD1 (6 bases). The CDR3 is 18 residues long. The V end lost 0 bases, the J end lost 6 bases, and 23 bases lay between the germline ends. Looked up from germline, CDR1 is SGHNT and CDR2 is YYREEE (reference sequence). In nucleotides, the CDR3 is TGTGCCAGCAGCTTGGTGGGATGGATGGGACAAATACCGGATACGCAGTATTTT. Translated: CASSLVGWMGQIPDTQYF.